This T cell receptor (beta chain) was observed in a study of metastatic and nonmetastatic thyroid tumors. Study results and limitations: A significant increase in TCR beta diversity was reportedly seen in malignant thyroid tumors relative to benign nodules, in blood and tumor.

CDR1 and CDR2 (germline): MNHNS, SASEGT. The J segment lost 10 bases and the V segment lost 5 bases, leaving 5 bases of the junction unmatched. The CDR3 is 14 amino acids. MiXCR re-clonotyped the PCR reads for TCRdb. The sample shows 20,000 or so clones, about 11% of them seen only once. This clone was counted a few times. What it binds is not known. Prior to thyroid surgery, none of the patients had received any treatment. The chain carries TRBV6-1 and TRBJ1-6, with TRBD1 matching 10 bases. The receptor's source is a female donor with papillary thyroid cancer or a benign thyroid nodule (not recorded which). Some clones in this sample may be carry-over from other donors' samples. The sequenced sample consisted of blood. CDR3 residues: CASSLGDRGSPLHF. CDR3 in DNA: TGTGCCAGCAGTTTGGGGGACAGGGGATCACCCCTCCACTTT.